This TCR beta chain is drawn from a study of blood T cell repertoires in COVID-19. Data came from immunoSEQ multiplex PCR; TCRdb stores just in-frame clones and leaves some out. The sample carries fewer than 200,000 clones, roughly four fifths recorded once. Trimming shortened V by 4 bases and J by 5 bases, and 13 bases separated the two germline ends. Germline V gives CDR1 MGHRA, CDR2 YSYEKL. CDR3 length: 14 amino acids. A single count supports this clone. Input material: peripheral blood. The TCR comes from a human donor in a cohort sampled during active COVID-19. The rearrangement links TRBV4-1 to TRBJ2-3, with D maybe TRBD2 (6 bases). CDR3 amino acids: CASSLSGSRDTQYF. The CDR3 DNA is TGCGCCAGCAGCCTGTCCGGGAGTAGAGATACGCAGTATTTT.